This paragraph covers one T cell receptor beta chain sequence. The antigen remains unidentified. This specimen belongs to a study of T cell clonotyping in hematopoietic cell transplantation. Study outcomes and limitations: At the given depth, recipient repertoires were over 95% de novo clonotypes. Recipient TCR diversity dropped after transplant; expanded clonotypes rose from day 30 to 180. Broader posttransplant TCR repertoire diversity was predicted by graft donor and pretransplant recipient Inverse Simpson Index values. CD4 and CD8 repertoire contributions could not be separated without sorting.

Profiled with immunoSEQ multiplex PCR; TCRdb holds only in-frame clones, not every one. Of 60,000 to 75,000 clones listed, around 94% are singletons. The V and J ends lost 5 bases and 0 bases respectively, with 8 bases between them. Germline V gene data show CDR1 as GTSNPN and CDR2 as SVGIG (reference sequence). This CDR3 spans 12 amino acids. The chain has TRBV30 and TRBJ2-7; D is unclear. What was sequenced was peripheral blood mononuclear cells. The TCR comes from a man aged 50-59 years in good health. Some clones in this sample may be carry-over from other donors' samples. The CDR3 sequence is CAWQDSSYEQYF. CDR3 nucleotides: TGTGCCTGGCAGGATAGCTCCTACGAGCAGTACTTC.